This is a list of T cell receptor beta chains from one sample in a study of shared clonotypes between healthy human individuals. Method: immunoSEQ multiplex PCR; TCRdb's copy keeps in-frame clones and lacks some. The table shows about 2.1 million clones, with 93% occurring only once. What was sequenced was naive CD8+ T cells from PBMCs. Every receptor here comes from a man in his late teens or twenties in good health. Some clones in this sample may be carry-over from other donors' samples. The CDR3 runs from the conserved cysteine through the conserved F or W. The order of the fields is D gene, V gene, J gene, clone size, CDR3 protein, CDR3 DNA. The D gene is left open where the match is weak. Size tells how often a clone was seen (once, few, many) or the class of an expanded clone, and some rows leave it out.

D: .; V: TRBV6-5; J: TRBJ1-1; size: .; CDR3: CASSFRHIMNTEAFF; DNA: TGTGCCAGCAGCTTCAGACATATTATGAACACTGAAGCTTTCTTT
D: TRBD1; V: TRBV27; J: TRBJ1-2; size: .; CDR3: CASSLWAGGDGYTF; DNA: TGTGCCAGCAGTTTATGGGCAGGGGGGGATGGCTACACCTTC
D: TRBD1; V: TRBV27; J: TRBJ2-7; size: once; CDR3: CASSPGTGHEQYF; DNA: TGTGCCAGCAGTCCGGGGACAGGGCACGAGCAGTACTTC
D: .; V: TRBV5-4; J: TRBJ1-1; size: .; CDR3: CASSLGDLNTEAFF; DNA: TGTGCCAGCAGCTTGGGGGACCTGAACACTGAAGCTTTCTTT
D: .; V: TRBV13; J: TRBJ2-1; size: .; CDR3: CASSLRLATVDEQFF; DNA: TGTGCCAGCAGCTTACGGCTAGCTACTGTAGATGAGCAGTTCTTC
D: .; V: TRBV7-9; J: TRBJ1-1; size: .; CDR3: CASSPSSTPRRVNTEAFF; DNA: TGTGCCAGCAGCCCCTCATCCACCCCTAGAAGGGTGAACACTGAAGCTTTCTTT
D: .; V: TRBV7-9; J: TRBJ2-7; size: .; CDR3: CASSLSDGQFYEQYF; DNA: TGTGCCAGCAGCTTATCTGACGGGCAGTTCTACGAGCAGTACTTC
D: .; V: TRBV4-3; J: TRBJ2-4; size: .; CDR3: CASSQGAKNIQYF; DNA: TGCGCCAGCAGCCAAGGGGCCAAAAACATTCAGTACTTC
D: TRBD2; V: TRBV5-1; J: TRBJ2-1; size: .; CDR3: CASRPGLAGVGDNEQFF; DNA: TGCGCCAGCAGACCGGGACTAGCGGGAGTGGGAGACAATGAGCAGTTCTTC
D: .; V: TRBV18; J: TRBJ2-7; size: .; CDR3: CASSPGPPRDEQYF; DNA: TGTGCCAGCTCACCGGGACCTCCGCGGGACGAGCAGTACTTC
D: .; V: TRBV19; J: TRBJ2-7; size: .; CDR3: CASSIGGVTVSYEQYF; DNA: TGTGCCAGTAGTATTGGTGGGGTAACTGTGTCCTACGAGCAGTACTTC
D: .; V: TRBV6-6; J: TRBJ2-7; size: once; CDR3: CASSIHLAGTGYEQYF; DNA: TGTGCCAGCAGTATCCATCTCGCCGGGACGGGATACGAGCAGTACTTC
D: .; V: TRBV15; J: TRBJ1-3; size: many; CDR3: CATSRDGGDSGNTIYF; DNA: TGTGCCACCAGCAGAGATGGAGGAGATTCTGGAAACACCATATATTTT
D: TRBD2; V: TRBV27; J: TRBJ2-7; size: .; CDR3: CASPSPPSGRSESSYEQYF; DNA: TGTGCCAGCCCCTCCCCCCCTAGCGGGAGGTCCGAAAGCTCCTACGAGCAGTACTTC
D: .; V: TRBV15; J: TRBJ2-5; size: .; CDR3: CATSRKQQEQETQYF; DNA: TGTGCCACCAGCAGAAAACAGCAAGAGCAAGAGACCCAGTACTTC
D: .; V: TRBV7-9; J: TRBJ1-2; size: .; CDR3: CASRPAGGGDYGYTF; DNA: TGTGCCAGCAGACCCGCGGGGGGCGGGGATTATGGCTACACCTTC
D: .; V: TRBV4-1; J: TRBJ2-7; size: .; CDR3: CASSQEPGYPYEQYF; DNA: TGCGCCAGCAGCCAAGAACCAGGATATCCCTACGAGCAGTACTTC
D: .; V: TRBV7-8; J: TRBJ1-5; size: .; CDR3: CASSLGSGDNQPQHF; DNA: TGTGCCAGCAGCTTAGGGTCAGGGGACAATCAGCCCCAGCATTTT
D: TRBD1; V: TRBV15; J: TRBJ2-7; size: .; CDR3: CATSSSGTGEFYEQYF; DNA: TGTGCCACCAGCAGCTCCGGGACAGGGGAGTTCTACGAGCAGTACTTC
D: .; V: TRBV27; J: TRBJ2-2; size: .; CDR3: CASTLGRTGELFF; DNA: TGTGCCAGCACCTTGGGGCGGACCGGGGAGCTGTTTTTT
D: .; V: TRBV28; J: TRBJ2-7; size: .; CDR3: CASSLSGSWGLYEQYF; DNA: TGTGCCAGCAGTTTATCCGGCAGTTGGGGACTCTACGAGCAGTACTTC
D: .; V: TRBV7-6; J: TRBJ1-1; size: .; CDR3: CASSPSRGTRNTEAFF; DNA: TGTGCCAGCAGCCCATCGAGGGGGACGAGGAACACTGAAGCTTTCTTT
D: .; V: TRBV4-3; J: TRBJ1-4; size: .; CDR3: CASSEVGFGEKLFF; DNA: TGCGCCAGCAGCGAAGTGGGGTTCGGGGAAAAACTGTTTTTT
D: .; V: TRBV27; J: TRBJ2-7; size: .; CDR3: CASSLSGNSYEQYF; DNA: TGTGCCAGCAGTTTATCGGGGAACAGTTACGAGCAGTACTTC
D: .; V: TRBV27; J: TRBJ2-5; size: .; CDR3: CASSFLAGGTQETQYF; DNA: .
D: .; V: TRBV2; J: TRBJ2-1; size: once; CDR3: CASIQGPGAWGSYNEQFF; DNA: TGTGCCAGCATCCAGGGACCCGGAGCTTGGGGGTCCTACAATGAGCAGTTCTTC
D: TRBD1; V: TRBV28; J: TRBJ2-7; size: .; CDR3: CASSLQGALDEQYF; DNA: TGTGCCAGCAGTCTACAGGGGGCGCTGGACGAGCAGTACTTC
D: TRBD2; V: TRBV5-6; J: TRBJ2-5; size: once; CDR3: CASSLAASGTLGETQYF; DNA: TGTGCCAGCAGCTTGGCGGCTAGCGGGACTTTGGGGGAGACCCAGTACTTC
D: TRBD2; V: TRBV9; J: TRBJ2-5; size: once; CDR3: CASSGGGQETQYF; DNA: TGTGCCAGCAGCGGCGGGGGACAAGAGACCCAGTACTTC
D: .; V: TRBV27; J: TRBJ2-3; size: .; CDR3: CASSRKLGFTDTQYF; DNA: TGTGCCAGCAGTCGTAAACTTGGATTCACAGATACGCAGTATTTT
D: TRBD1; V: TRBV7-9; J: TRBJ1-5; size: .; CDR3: CASSPQGALGNQPQHF; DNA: TGTGCCAGCAGCCCCCAGGGGGCGCTGGGCAATCAGCCCCAGCATTTT
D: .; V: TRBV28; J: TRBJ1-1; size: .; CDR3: CASSLLFARTGNTEAFF; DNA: TGTGCCAGCAGTTTATTGTTCGCGAGGACGGGGAACACTGAAGCTTTCTTT
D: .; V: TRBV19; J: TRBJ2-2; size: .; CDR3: CASSMGLTGELFF; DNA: TGTGCCAGTAGTATGGGACTCACGGGGGAGCTGTTTTTT
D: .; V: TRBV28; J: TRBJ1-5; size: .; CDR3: CASSLLGPNRRSNQPQHF; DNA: TGTGCCAGCAGTTTATTGGGGCCAAACAGGAGGAGCAATCAGCCCCAGCATTTT
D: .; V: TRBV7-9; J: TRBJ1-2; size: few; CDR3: CASSLATAYGYTF; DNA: TGTGCCAGCAGCTTAGCGACGGCCTATGGCTACACCTTC
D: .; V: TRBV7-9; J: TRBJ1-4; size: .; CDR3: CASSLGSGDEKLFF; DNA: TGTGCCAGCAGCCTGGGGTCAGGGGACGAAAAACTGTTTTTT
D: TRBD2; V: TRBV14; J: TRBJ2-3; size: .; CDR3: CASSQRLAGSTDTQYF; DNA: TGTGCCAGCAGCCAACGACTAGCGGGGAGCACAGATACGCAGTATTTT
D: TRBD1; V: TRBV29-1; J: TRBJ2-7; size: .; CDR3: CSVDDRVEQYF; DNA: TGCAGCGTTGACGACAGGGTCGAGCAGTACTTC
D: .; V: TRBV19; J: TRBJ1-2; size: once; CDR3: CASIPGRTSGYGYTF; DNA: TGTGCCAGCATCCCGGGACGGACCTCTGGCTATGGCTACACCTTC
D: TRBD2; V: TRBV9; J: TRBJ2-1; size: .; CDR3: CASSVAGGRDYNEQFF; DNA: TGTGCCAGCAGCGTAGCCGGCGGGAGGGACTACAATGAGCAGTTCTTC
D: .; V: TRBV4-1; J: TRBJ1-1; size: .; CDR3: CASAVNTEAFF; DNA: TGCGCCAGCGCAGTGAACACTGAAGCTTTCTTT
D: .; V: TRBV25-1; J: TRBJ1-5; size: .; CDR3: CASSEFLSNQPQHF; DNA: TGTGCCAGCAGTGAATTCCTAAGCAATCAGCCCCAGCATTTT
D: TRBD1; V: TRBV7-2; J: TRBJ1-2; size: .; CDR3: CASSSGTAHYGYTF; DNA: TGTGCCAGCAGCTCCGGGACAGCACACTATGGCTACACCTTC
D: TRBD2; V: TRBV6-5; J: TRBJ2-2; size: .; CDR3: CASSGAGGGELFF; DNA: TGTGCCAGCAGCGGTGCGGGAGGCGGGGAGCTGTTTTTT
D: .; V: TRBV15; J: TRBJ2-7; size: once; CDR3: CATSRVAETYEQYF; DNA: TGTGCCACCAGCAGAGTGGCAGAGACCTACGAGCAGTACTTC
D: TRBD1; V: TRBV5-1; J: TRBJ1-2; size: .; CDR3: CASSFWTGGNYGYTF; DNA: TGCGCCAGCAGCTTCTGGACAGGGGGCAACTATGGCTACACCTTC
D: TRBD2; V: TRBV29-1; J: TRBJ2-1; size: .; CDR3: CSAFGGITYNEQFF; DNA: TGCAGCGCCTTCGGGGGGATTACGTACAATGAGCAGTTCTTC
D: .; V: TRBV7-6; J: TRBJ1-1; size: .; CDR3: CASSLESRGLNTEAFF; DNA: TGTGCCAGCAGCTTAGAGTCGAGGGGGTTGAACACTGAAGCTTTCTTT
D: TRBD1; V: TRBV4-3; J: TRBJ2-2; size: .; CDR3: CASSRTPGQGISNGAGELFF; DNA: TGCGCCAGCAGCCGGACTCCGGGACAGGGAATTTCCAATGGGGCCGGGGAGCTGTTTTTT
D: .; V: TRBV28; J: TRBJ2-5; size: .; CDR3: CASSLQGEEETQYF; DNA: TGTGCCAGCAGTTTACAGGGGGAGGAAGAGACCCAGTACTTC
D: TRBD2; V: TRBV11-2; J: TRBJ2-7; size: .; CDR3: CASSLGWEGYEQYF; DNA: TGTGCCAGCAGCTTAGGGTGGGAGGGCTACGAGCAGTACTTC
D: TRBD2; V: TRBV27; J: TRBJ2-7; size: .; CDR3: CASSTGTSGTYEQYF; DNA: TGTGCCAGCAGTACCGGGACTAGCGGAACCTACGAGCAGTACTTC
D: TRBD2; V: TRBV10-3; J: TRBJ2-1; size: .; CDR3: CAISESASGRVIFNEQFF; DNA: TGTGCCATCAGTGAGTCGGCTAGCGGGAGGGTGATCTTCAATGAGCAGTTCTTC
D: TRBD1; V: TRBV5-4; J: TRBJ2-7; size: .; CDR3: CASSLDPGQGVNEQYF; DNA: TGTGCCAGCAGCTTGGATCCGGGACAGGGTGTGAACGAGCAGTACTTC
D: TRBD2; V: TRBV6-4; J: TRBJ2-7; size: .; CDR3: CASSDRGLAGNEQYF; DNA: TGTGCCAGCAGTGACCGCGGACTAGCGGGAAACGAGCAGTACTTC
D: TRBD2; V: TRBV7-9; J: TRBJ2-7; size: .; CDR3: CASSWVAGGYYEQYF; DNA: TGTGCCAGCAGTTGGGTAGCGGGAGGCTACTACGAGCAGTACTTC
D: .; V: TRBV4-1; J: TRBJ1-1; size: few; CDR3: CASSQEKYRDAGLF; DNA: TGCGCCAGCAGCCAAGAAAAGTACCGGGACGCGGGTCTCTTT